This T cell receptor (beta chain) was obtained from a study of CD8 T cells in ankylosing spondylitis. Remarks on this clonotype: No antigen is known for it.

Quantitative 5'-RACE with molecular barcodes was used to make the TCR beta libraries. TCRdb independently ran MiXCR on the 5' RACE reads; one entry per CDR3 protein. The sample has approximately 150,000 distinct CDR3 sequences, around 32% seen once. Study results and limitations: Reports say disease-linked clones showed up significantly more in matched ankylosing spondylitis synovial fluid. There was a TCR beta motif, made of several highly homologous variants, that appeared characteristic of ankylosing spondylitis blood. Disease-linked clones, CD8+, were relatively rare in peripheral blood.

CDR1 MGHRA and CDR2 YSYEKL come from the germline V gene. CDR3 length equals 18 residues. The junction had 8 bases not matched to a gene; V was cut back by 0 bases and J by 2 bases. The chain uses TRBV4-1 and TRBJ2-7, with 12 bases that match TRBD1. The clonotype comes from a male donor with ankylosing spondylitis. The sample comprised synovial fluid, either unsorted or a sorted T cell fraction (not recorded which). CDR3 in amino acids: CASSQDGTGGVTTYEQYF. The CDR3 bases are TGCGCCAGCAGCCAAGATGGGACAGGGGGCGTCACAACCTACGAGCAGTACTTC.